This T cell receptor beta chain is from a study of T cell clones after liver transplantation. In germline, CDR1 is LGHNA, CDR2 YNFKEQ. This CDR3 spans 15 amino acids. Trimming shortened V by 1 base and J by 0 bases, and 6 bases separated the two germline ends. Produced via immunoSEQ multiplex PCR; TCRdb's table is partial and in-frame only. The repertoire holds 65,000 to 70,000 clones, with about 92% as singletons. This TCR was sampled from a human patient who received a liver transplant. Some T cells may have come from the graft donor. The sample was CD4+ T cells from blood, taken about 25 months after liver transplant. The chain employs TRBV4-2 and TRBJ2-2; D uncertain. This CDR3 reads CASSQGRTNTGELFF. CDR3 DNA: TGTGCCAGCAGCCAAGGCAGGACGAACACCGGGGAGCTGTTTTTT.